What follows describes a single T cell receptor beta chain. The antigen is unknown. The entry originates in a study of T cells in localized non-small cell lung cancer. Using immunoSEQ multiplex PCR, the repertoire was profiled, and TCRdb retains in-frame clones only, with some absent. The sample consists of 45,000 to 55,000 clones, more than 80% of them appearing once. Germline V CDR1 and CDR2: MNHNS, SASEGT. Trimming pared 8 bases from V and 8 bases from J, leaving 13 bases between. The length of the CDR3 is 12 residues. Points from the study as a whole: Analysis by sequencing included only one tumor region, so heterogeneity remains possible. Maximal T cell clonality occurred in uninvolved adjacent lung, with tumor ranking below it. Density of T cells in blood, when higher, went with longer overall survival. The study detected a median roughly 50 of the top 100 tumor clones in adjacent lung.

The origin of this receptor is a male donor older than 55 with stage III squamous cell lung carcinoma. This chain joins TRBV6-1 and TRBJ2-1; D perhaps matches TRBD1 (5 bases). The specimen comprised peripheral blood, sampled before any cancer treatment. CDR3 loop: CASYNGRDEQFF. In DNA form, the CDR3 reads TGTGCCAGCTATAATGGCAGGGATGAGCAGTTCTTC.